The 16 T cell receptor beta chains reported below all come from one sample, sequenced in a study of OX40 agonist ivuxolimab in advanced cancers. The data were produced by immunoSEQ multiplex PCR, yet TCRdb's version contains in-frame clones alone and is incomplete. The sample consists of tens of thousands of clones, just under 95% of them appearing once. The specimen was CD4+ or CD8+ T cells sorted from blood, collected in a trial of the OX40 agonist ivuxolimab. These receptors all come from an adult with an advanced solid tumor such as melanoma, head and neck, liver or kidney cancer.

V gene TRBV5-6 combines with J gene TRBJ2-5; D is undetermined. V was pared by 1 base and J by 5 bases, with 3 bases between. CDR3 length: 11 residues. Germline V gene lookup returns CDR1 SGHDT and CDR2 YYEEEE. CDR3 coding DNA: TGTGCCAGCAGCTTGAGCGAGACCCAGTACTTC. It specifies CASSLSETQYF. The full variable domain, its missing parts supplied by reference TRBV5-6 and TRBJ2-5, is DAGVTQSPTHLIKTRGQQVTLRCSPKSGHDTVSWYQQALGQGPQFIFQYYEEEERQRGNFPDRFSGHQFPNYSSELNVNALLLGDSALYLCASSLSETQYFGPGTRLLVL.

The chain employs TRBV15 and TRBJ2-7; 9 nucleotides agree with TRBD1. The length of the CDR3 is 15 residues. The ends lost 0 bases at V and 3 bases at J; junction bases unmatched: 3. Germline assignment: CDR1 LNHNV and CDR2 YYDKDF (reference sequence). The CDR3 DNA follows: TGTGCCACCAGCAGAGATTGGGGACAGGGCTACGAGCAGTACTTC. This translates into CATSRDWGQGYEQYF.

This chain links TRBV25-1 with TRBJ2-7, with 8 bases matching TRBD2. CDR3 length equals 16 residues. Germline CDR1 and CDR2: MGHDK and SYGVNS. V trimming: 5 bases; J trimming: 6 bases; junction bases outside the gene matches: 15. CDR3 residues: CASSSPFSGMRCEQYF. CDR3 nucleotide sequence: TGTGCCAGCAGTTCCCCATTTAGCGGGATGAGGTGCGAGCAGTACTTC.

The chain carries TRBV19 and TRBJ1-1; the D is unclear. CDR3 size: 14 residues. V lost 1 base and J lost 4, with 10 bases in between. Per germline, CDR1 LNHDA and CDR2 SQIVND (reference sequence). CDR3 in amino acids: CASSIGGTGTEAFF. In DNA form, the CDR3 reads TGTGCCAGTAGTATAGGAGGCACCGGCACTGAAGCTTTCTTT.

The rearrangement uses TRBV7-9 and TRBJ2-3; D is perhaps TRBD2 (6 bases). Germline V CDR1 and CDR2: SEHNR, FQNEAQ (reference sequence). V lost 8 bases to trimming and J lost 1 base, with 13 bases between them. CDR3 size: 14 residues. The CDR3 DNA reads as TGTGCCAGCCGGGACTCCCGTGGCACAGATACGCAGTATTTT. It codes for CASRDSRGTDTQYF.

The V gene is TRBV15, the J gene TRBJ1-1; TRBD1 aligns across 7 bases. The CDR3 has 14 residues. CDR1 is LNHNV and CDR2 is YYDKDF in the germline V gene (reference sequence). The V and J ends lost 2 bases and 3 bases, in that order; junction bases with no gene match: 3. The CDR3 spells CATSRLTGDTEAFF. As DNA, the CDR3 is TGTGCCACCAGCAGACTCACAGGGGACACTGAAGCTTTCTTT.

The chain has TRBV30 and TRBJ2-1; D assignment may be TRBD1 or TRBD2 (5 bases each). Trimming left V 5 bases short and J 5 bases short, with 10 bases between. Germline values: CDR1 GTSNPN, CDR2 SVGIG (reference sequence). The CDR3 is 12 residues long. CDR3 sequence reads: CAWEGNDNEQFF. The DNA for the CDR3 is TGTGCCTGGGAGGGGAACGACAATGAGCAGTTCTTC. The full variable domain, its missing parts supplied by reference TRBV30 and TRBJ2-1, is SQTIHQWPATLVQPVGSPLSLECTVEGTSNPNLYWYRQAAGRGLQLLFYSVGIGQISSEVPQNLSASRPQDRQFILSSKKLLLSDSGFYLCAWEGNDNEQFFGPGTRLTVL.

CDR3 region: CASSYPGGELFF. The DNA of the CDR3 is TGTGCCAGCAGTTACCCGGGCGGGGAGCTGTTTTTT. This sequence joins TRBV6-5 and TRBJ2-2; D call uncertain. V was pared by 2 bases and J by 7 bases, with 5 bases between. This CDR3 region has 12 residues. Germline CDR1 MNHEY, CDR2 SVGAGI.

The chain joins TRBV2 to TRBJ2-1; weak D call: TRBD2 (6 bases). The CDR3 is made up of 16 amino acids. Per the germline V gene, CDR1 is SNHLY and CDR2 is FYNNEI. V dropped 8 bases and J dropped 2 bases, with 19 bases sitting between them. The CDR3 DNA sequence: TGTGCCAGCGTCGAGGAAGCGGGTTCTACCTACAATGAGCAGTTCTTC. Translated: CASVEEAGSTYNEQFF. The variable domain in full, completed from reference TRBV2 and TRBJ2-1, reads EPEVTQTPSHQVTQMGQEVILRCVPISNHLYFYWYRQILGQKVEFLVSFYNNEISEKSEIFDDQFSVERPDGSNFTLKIRSTKLEDSAMYFCASVEEAGSTYNEQFFGPGTRLTVL.

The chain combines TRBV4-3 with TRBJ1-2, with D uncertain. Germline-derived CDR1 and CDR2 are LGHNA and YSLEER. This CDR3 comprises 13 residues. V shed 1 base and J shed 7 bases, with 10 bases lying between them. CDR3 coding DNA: TGCGCCAGCAGCCAAGGAGGTTGGGGTGGCTACACCTTC. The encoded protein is CASSQGGWGGYTF.

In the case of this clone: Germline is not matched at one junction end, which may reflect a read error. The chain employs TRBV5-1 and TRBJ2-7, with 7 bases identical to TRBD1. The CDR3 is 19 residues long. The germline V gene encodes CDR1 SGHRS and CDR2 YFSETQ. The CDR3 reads CAISPSRGTAGPTFYEQYF. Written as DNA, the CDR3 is TGCGCCATCAGCCCGTCCAGGGGGACGGCAGGGCCAACCTTCTACGAGCAGTACTTC.

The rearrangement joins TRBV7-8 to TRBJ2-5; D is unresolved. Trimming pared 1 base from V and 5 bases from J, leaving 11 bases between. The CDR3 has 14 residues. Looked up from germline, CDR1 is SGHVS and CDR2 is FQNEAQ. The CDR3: CASSLGLSHETQYF. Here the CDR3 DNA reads TGTGCCAGCAGCTTAGGCCTTTCCCACGAGACCCAGTACTTC. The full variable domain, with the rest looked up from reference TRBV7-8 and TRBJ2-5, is GAGVSQSPRYKVAKRGQDVALRCDPISGHVSLFWYQQALGQGPEFLTYFQNEAQLDKSGLPSDRFFAERPEGSVSTLKIQRTQQEDSAVYLCASSLGLSHETQYFGPGTRLLVL.

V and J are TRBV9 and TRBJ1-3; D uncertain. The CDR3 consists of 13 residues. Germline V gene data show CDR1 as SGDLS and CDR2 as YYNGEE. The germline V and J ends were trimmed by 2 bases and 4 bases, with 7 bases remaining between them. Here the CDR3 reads CASSVWQGNTIYF. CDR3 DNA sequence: TGTGCCAGCAGCGTTTGGCAGGGAAACACCATATATTTT.

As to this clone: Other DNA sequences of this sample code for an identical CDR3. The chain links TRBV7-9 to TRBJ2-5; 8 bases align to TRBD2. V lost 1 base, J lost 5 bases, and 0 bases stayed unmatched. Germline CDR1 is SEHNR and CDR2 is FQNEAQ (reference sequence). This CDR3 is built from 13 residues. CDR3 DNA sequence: TGTGCCAGCAGCTTAGGCGGGGGGGAGACCCAGTACTTC. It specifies CASSLGGGETQYF.

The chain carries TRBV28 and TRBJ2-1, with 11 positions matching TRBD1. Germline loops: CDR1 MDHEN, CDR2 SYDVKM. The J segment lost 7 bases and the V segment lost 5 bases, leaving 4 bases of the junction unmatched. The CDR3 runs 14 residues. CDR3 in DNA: TGTGCCAGCAGTCCGGGGACAGGGGGTAATGAGCAGTTCTTC. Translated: CASSPGTGGNEQFF. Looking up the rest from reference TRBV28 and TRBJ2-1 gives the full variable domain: DVKVTQSSRYLVKRTGEKVFLECVQDMDHENMFWYRQDPGLGLRLIYFSYDVKMKEKGDIPEGYSVSREKKERFSLILESASTNQTSMYLCASSPGTGGNEQFFGPGTRLTVL.

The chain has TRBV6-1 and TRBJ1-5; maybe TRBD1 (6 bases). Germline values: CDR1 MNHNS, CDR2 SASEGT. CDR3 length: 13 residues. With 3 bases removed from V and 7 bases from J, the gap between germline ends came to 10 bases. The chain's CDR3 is CASSDGQGQPQHF. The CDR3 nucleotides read TGTGCCAGCAGTGACGGCCAGGGGCAGCCCCAGCATTTT.